This T cell receptor beta chain stems from a study of blood T cell repertoires in COVID-19. Study details: COVID-19 samples from acute and convalescent phases originated in the United States, Italy and Spain. T cells, B-cell-depleted T cells, or PBMCs provided the cDNA or gDNA that served as material.

Per the original data handling: Estimation of nucleated cell counts was performed using reference gene primer amplification. Libraries were prepared by immunoSEQ multiplex PCR; TCRdb keeps only in-frame clonotypes and omits some of them. D and trimming come from the DNA, and the V and J calls and clone size come from that table. Among approximately 120,000 clones listed, 85% to 90% were seen once. This clone was detected once. The CDR3 consists of 15 residues. V lost 6 bases and J 0 bases, leaving 12 bases between the germline ends. Per the germline V gene, CDR1 is ENHRY and CDR2 is SYGVKD. Sequences were obtained from peripheral blood. The rearrangement uses TRBV10-3 and TRBJ1-3; D remains unclear. The source is a man in his fifties or sixties with acute or convalescent COVID-19. CDR3 loop: CAIRGDGFSGNTIYF. In DNA, the CDR3 is TGTGCCATCAGGGGAGACGGGTTCTCTGGAAACACCATATATTTT.